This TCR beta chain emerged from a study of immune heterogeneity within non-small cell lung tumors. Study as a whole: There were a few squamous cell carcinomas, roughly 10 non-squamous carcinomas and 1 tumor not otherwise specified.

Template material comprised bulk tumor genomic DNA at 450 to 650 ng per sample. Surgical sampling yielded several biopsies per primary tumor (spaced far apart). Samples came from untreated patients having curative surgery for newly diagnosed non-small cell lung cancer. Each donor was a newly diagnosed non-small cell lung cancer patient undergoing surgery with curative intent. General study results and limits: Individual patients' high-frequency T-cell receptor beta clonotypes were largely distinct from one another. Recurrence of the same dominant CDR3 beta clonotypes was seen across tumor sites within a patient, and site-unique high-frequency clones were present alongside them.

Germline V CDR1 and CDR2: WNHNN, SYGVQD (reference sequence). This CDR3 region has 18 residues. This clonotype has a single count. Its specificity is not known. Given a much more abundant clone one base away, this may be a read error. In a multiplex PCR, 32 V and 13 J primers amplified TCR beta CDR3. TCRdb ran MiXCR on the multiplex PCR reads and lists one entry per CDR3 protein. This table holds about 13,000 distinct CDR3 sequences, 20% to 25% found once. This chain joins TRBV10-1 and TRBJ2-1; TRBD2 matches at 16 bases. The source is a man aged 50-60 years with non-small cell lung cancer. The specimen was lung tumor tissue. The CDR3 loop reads CARSAGPGLAGGYNEQFF. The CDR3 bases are TGCGCCAGGAGTGCAGGGCCGGGACTAGCGGGAGGGTACAATGAGCAGTTCTTC.